This is a list of T cell receptor beta chains from one sample in a study of shared clonotypes between healthy human individuals. Some clones are missing from TCRdb's copy, which holds only in-frame ones; the method was immunoSEQ multiplex PCR. Of about 530,000 clones in the sample, 90% to 97% were seen once. The specimen sequenced was naive CD4+ T cells sorted from blood. The receptors derive from a woman in her thirties in good health. Both conserved end residues are part of each CDR3. The D gene is left open where the match is weak.

j_call: TRBJ1-1; d_call: TRBD1; v_call: TRBV7-8; cdr3_aa: CASSSGQGKTEAFF; cdr3_nt: TGTGCCAGCAGCTCTGGACAGGGGAAAACTGAAGCTTTCTTT
j_call: TRBJ2-7; d_call: TRBD2; v_call: TRBV5-6; cdr3_aa: CASSSGMGLAGTYEQYF; cdr3_nt: TGTGCCAGCAGCTCGGGCATGGGACTAGCGGGAACCTACGAGCAGTACTTC
j_call: TRBJ2-1; d_call: -; v_call: TRBV28; cdr3_aa: CASSSGQQNEQFF; cdr3_nt: TGTGCCAGCAGTTCCGGACAGCAGAATGAGCAGTTCTTC
j_call: TRBJ2-7; d_call: TRBD2; v_call: TRBV18; cdr3_aa: CASSPRLAGNYEQYF; cdr3_nt: TGTGCCAGCTCACCGCGACTAGCGGGGAACTACGAGCAGTACTTC
j_call: TRBJ1-4; d_call: -; v_call: TRBV9; cdr3_aa: CASSARGATNEKLFF; cdr3_nt: TGTGCCAGCAGCGCGAGAGGTGCAACTAATGAAAAACTGTTTTTT
j_call: TRBJ2-2; d_call: TRBD1; v_call: TRBV27; cdr3_aa: CATSGGATYTGELFF; cdr3_nt: TGTGCCACGTCAGGGGGCGCAACGTACACCGGGGAGCTGTTTTTT
j_call: TRBJ1-5; d_call: -; v_call: TRBV28; cdr3_aa: CASSAGRKTGNQPQHF; cdr3_nt: TGTGCCAGCAGCGCGGGACGGAAAACGGGGAATCAGCCCCAGCATTTT
j_call: TRBJ2-7; d_call: TRBD2; v_call: TRBV2; cdr3_aa: CASSEEAGGPYEQYF; cdr3_nt: TGTGCCAGCAGTGAAGAAGCGGGAGGGCCTTACGAGCAGTACTTC
j_call: TRBJ2-1; d_call: TRBD2; v_call: TRBV7-7; cdr3_aa: CASSRTSGNPEQFF; cdr3_nt: TGTGCCAGCAGCAGGACTAGCGGGAATCCCGAGCAGTTCTTC
j_call: TRBJ2-7; d_call: TRBD1; v_call: TRBV6-5; cdr3_aa: CASSLPGQGWGEQYF; cdr3_nt: TGTGCCAGCAGTTTACCGGGACAGGGATGGGGCGAGCAGTACTTC